The 17 T cell receptor beta chains below come from one sample, sequenced in a study of identifying expanded T cells in peripheral blood (dated by TCRdb to about 2019). Preparation of the library involved the immunoSEQ multiplex PCR assay. TCRdb holds this immuneACCESS table with in-frame rearrangements only. Some clones are missing; in checked studies, unresolved V genes explain under half, and the rest has no known cause. This sample has over 100,000 clones in its table, and about nine tenths of those were observed once. Approximately 8% of the sample is in the top ten clones. The sequencing sample was made of blood. These receptors were obtained from a person between 18 and 75 years old in good health.

The chain combines TRBV7-9 with TRBJ1-3, with D unclear. V lost 2 bases to trimming and J lost 4 bases, with 6 bases between them. This CDR3 comprises 13 residues. CDR1 is SEHNR, CDR2 FQNEAQ, per germline (reference sequence). CDR3 sequence: CASSLNGGNTIYF. In DNA, the CDR3 is TGTGCCAGCAGCTTAAACGGAGGAAACACCATATATTTT.

V gene TRBV19 combines with J gene TRBJ1-5, with no clear D. V lost 3 bases and J 7 bases, leaving 10 bases between the germline ends. Germline CDR1 LNHDA, CDR2 SQIVND (reference sequence). This CDR3 is 13 amino acids long. The CDR3 DNA follows: TGTGCCAGTAGTATCCGGGAGCTACAGCCCCAGCATTTT. As protein: CASSIRELQPQHF.

The sample holds many counts of this clone. The chain joins TRBV2 to TRBJ1-2; no reliable D call. The CDR3 runs 13 residues. V gave up 4 bases and J gave up 4 bases, with 10 bases separating them. Germline values: CDR1 SNHLY, CDR2 FYNNEI. CDR3 residues: CASSATTTYGYTF. In DNA form, the CDR3 reads TGTGCCAGCAGTGCCACGACAACCTATGGCTACACCTTC.

This clone came up a few times. This chain links TRBV4-2 with TRBJ1-2; D is undetermined. CDR3 length: 14 amino acids. CDR1 LGHNA and CDR2 YNFKEQ come from the germline V gene. The germline V and J ends were trimmed by 1 base and 3 bases, with 9 bases remaining between them. The CDR3 coding sequence is TGTGCCAGCAGCCAAGCCCCGGATGACTATGGCTACACCTTC. It encodes CASSQAPDDYGYTF.

The chain couples TRBV18 to TRBJ1-1; 7 positions agree with TRBD1. CDR3 length: 13 amino acids. Per germline, CDR1 KGHSH and CDR2 LQKENI. Losses at the gene ends were 6 bases for V and 2 bases for J; bases not matched to a gene: 3. CDR3 amino acids: CASSGQYNTEAFF. For the CDR3, the DNA is TGTGCCAGCTCGGGACAGTATAACACTGAAGCTTTCTTT.

This clone was counted a single time. The V gene is TRBV4-2, the J gene TRBJ2-1; TRBD2 aligns across 10 bases. The CDR3 contains 17 residues. Germline V gene sequence: CDR1 LGHNA, CDR2 YNFKEQ. V was clipped by 0 bases and J by 3 bases; unmatched bases: 5. CDR3 coding DNA: TGTGCCAGCAGCCAAGATTTAGTAGCGGGGGGCTACAATGAGCAGTTCTTC. This gives the protein CASSQDLVAGGYNEQFF.

The chain couples TRBV6-5 to TRBJ1-1; D unclear. This CDR3 has 13 amino acids. The germline V and J ends were trimmed by 2 bases and 6 bases, with 10 bases remaining between them. Germline CDR1 is MNHEY and CDR2 is SVGAGI. The CDR3 sequence: CASSYEGSAEAFF. For the CDR3, the DNA is TGTGCCAGCAGTTACGAGGGAAGTGCTGAAGCTTTCTTT.

The chain carries TRBV27 and TRBJ1-5; 7 bases are shared with TRBD1. Germline V gives CDR1 MNHEY, CDR2 SMNVEV (reference sequence). The V and J ends lost 6 bases and 4 bases, in that order; junction bases with no gene match: 9. CDR3 length equals 15 residues. The chain's CDR3 is CASRKLDRANQPQHF. CDR3 nucleotides: TGTGCCAGCAGGAAACTCGACAGGGCAAATCAGCCCCAGCATTTT.

The chain employs TRBV6-1 and TRBJ1-2; D not certain. Trimming pared 6 bases from V and 3 bases from J, leaving 8 bases between. Germline V gives CDR1 MNHNS, CDR2 SASEGT. CDR3 length: 12 residues. This chain's CDR3 is CASRDRDYGYTF. The CDR3 region has the DNA TGTGCCAGCAGGGATCGGGACTATGGCTACACCTTC.

This sequence joins TRBV15 and TRBJ2-5; D not certain. This CDR3 has 13 amino acids. Germline-derived CDR1 and CDR2 are LNHNV and YYDKDF (reference sequence). Trimming pared 3 bases from V and 5 bases from J, leaving 10 bases between. CDR3 amino acids: CATSSMISETQYF. CDR3 bases: TGTGCCACCAGCAGTATGATTAGCGAGACCCAGTACTTC.

The genes are TRBV21-1 and TRBJ2-1; the table gives TRBD1 as D, unverified against the DNA. TRBV21-1 is tagged as a pseudogene. CDR3 length equals 14 residues. The CDR3 here is CASSNRDRAGEQFF. CDR3 sequence (DNA): TGTGCCAGCAGCAACCGGGACAGGGCGGGTGAGCAGTTCTTC.

The V gene is TRBV9, the J gene TRBJ2-1; 9 bases match TRBD1. CDR1 SGDLS and CDR2 YYNGEE come from the germline V gene. J was trimmed by 9 bases and V by 2 bases; bases with no gene match: 3. CDR3 length equals 13 residues. CDR3 bases: TGTGCCAGCAGCGTCGGGGGACAGGGTGAGCAGTTCTTC. It encodes CASSVGGQGEQFF.

The rearrangement uses TRBV28 and TRBJ2-7; unclear D gene. From germline, CDR1 is MDHEN and CDR2 SYDVKM. CDR3 length: 12 amino acids. V dropped 5 bases and J dropped 3 bases, with 8 bases sitting between them. Here the CDR3 reads CASSQTVYEQYF. The CDR3 DNA sequence: TGTGCCAGCAGTCAAACAGTCTACGAGCAGTACTTC.

This clone was recorded only once. The chain is built from TRBV7-8 and TRBJ2-1; tentatively, D is TRBD2 (6 bases). The CDR3 is made up of 17 amino acids. Trimming took 4 bases from V and 9 from J, leaving 25 bases between them. Germline lookup yields CDR1 SGHVS and CDR2 FQNEAQ. The CDR3 nucleotides read TGTGCCAGCAGCTCCTCAAGCGGGCGGAGCCCTGGAGGTGAGCAGTTCTTC. It translates to CASSSSSGRSPGGEQFF.

The genes are TRBV14 and TRBJ2-7; no firm D call. Germline V gene data show CDR1 as SGHDN and CDR2 as FVKESK. The V and J ends lost 3 bases and 2 bases respectively, with 8 bases between them. CDR3 length: 13 residues. In DNA form, the CDR3 reads TGTGCCAGCAGCCACAGGTCCCCCTACGAGCAGTACTTC. Translation gives CASSHRSPYEQYF.

The rearrangement joins TRBV4-3 to TRBJ2-7, with D maybe TRBD2 (7 bases). This CDR3 region has 15 residues. The ends were cut back, 4 bases at V and 3 bases at J, with 16 bases in the middle. The V gene's germline CDR1 is LGHNA and CDR2 YSLEER. CDR3 sequence (DNA): TGCGCCAGCAGCCTTGGCGGGGGCAGATTCTACGAGCAGTACTTC. Its protein is CASSLGGGRFYEQYF.

This clone was picked up a small number of times. The DNA of the CDR3 is TGTGCCAGCAGCTCCTCGCTCGGGGGGGCCACAGATACGCAGTATTTT. Amino acid sequence: CASSSSLGGATDTQYF. The V gene is TRBV5-4, the J gene TRBJ2-3; 8 bases line up with TRBD2. The CDR3 extends over 16 amino acids. V was pared by 3 bases and J by 2 bases, with 8 bases of the junction left unmatched. Germline CDR1 reads SGHNT; CDR2 reads YYREEE (reference sequence).